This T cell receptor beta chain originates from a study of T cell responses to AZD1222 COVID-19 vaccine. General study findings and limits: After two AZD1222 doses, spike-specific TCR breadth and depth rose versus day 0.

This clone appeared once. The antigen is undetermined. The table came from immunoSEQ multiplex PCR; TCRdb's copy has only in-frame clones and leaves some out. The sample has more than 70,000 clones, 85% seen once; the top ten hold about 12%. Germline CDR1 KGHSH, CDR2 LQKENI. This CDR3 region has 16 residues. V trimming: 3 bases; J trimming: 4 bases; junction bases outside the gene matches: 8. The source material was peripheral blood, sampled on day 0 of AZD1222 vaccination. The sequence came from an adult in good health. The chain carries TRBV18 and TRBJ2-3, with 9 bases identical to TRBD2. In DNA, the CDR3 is TGTGCCAGCTCACCGTCCTCGGGCGGGGGGGCAGATACGCAGTATTTT. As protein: CASSPSSGGGADTQYF.